Listed here is a single T cell receptor (beta chain). Its target is not known. Other nucleotide sequences from this sample produce the same CDR3. These data come from a study of shared clonotypes between healthy human individuals. Study-wide points: Across subsets, estimated richness was generally greater for naive than for memory populations.

At deep level, the assay was performed. Profiled with immunoSEQ multiplex PCR; TCRdb holds only in-frame clones, not every one. The table lists 2 million to 2.5 million clones, 93% of them singletons. Naive CD8 cells comprised CD45RO-negative, CCR7-positively selected cells, excluding terminally differentiated effector memory CD45RA+ cells. This TCR was sampled from a man between 18 and 29 years old in good health. Some clones in this sample may be carry-over from other donors' samples. Sequencing was done on a sample of naive CD8+ T cells from PBMCs.

CDR3 in amino acids: CASSPDRTAYEQYF. The CDR3 DNA follows: TGTGCCAGCAGCCCCGACAGGACCGCCTACGAGCAGTACTTC. V is TRBV9 and J is TRBJ2-7; weak D call: TRBD1 (6 bases). Germline-derived CDR1 and CDR2 are SGDLS and YYNGEE. V was cut by 4 bases and J by 2 bases, with 13 bases left in between. The CDR3 length is 14 residues.